These 13 T cell receptor beta chains came from one sample sequenced in a study of T cell repertoires in cytomegalovirus infection. Each CDR3 protein gets one entry after TCRdb re-called the reads with MiXCR. The sample contains hundreds of thousands of distinct CDR3 sequences, 35% to 40% of which appear only once. The sequenced material came from PBMCs. These receptors all come from a human donor in good health (CMV status not recorded). Some clones in this sample may be carry-over from other donors' samples.

There are a few counts of this clonotype. CDR3 in amino acids: CASSDRQGRTGELFF. The DNA of the CDR3 is TGTGCCAGCAGCGATAGACAGGGAAGGACCGGGGAGCTGTTTTTT. The chain links TRBV7-8 to TRBJ2-2; TRBD1 agrees at 7 bases. V dropped 5 bases and J dropped 5; count of bases not matched to a gene: 8. The CDR3 is 15 amino acids. Germline-derived CDR1 and CDR2 are SGHVS and FQNEAQ.

The chain links TRBV12-3 or TRBV12-4 to TRBJ1-6, with D perhaps TRBD1 (5 bases). The CDR3 has 15 residues. The V gene lost 5 bases and the J gene lost 7 bases, with 15 bases spanning the gap. The CDR3 sequence is CASSPDDSYNSPLHF. CDR3 nucleotides: TGTGCCAGCAGTCCCGACGACAGTTACAATTCACCCCTCCACTTT.

This sequence joins TRBV12-3 or TRBV12-4 and TRBJ1-2, with D uncertain. V was trimmed by 7 bases and J by 0 bases, leaving 12 bases between them. The CDR3 consists of 14 residues. CDR3 in DNA: TGTGCCAGCACCCCCTGGGGAGCTAACTATGGCTACACCTTC. As protein: CASTPWGANYGYTF.

The V and J genes are TRBV6-5 and TRBJ2-1, with D possibly TRBD1 on 5 matching bases. There are 15 residues in the CDR3. The germline CDR1 and CDR2 sequences are MNHEY and SVGAGI. V shed 6 bases and J shed 3 bases, with 15 bases lying between them. The CDR3 sequence: CASRKTGTIYNEQFF. The CDR3 DNA follows: TGTGCCAGCAGAAAAACAGGAACCATCTACAATGAGCAGTTCTTC.

The CDR3, as DNA: TGTGCCAGCAATCGCCAGGGGCCCTCCTACGAGCAGTACTTC. This sequence encodes CASNRQGPSYEQYF. The chain employs TRBV2 and TRBJ2-7; a weak D match, TRBD1 (6 bases). Per germline, CDR1 SNHLY and CDR2 FYNNEI. The ends were cut back, 7 bases at V and 0 bases at J, with 13 bases in the middle. The CDR3 runs 14 residues.

This clonotype was recorded many times. V and J are TRBV28 and TRBJ1-5; D remains unclear. The CDR3 length is 12 residues. Trimming removed 9 bases at V and 0 bases at J, with 6 bases between. The germline V gene encodes CDR1 MDHEN and CDR2 SYDVKM. For the CDR3, the DNA is TGTGCCAGTCATAGTAGCAATCAGCCCCAGCATTTT. Residues: CASHSSNQPQHF.

This clonotype was observed a handful of times. The rearrangement joins TRBV27 to TRBJ1-5, with D tentatively TRBD1 (5 bases). Looked up from germline, CDR1 is MNHEY and CDR2 is SMNVEV (reference sequence). CDR3 length equals 15 residues. Trimming cost V 0 bases and J 6 bases, with 12 bases left between them. As DNA, the CDR3 is TGTGCCAGCAGTTTATCCGGGGCGGCGGTTCAGCCCCAGCATTTT. Translated: CASSLSGAAVQPQHF.

V usage is TRBV7-6 and J usage is TRBJ1-4; D not certain. Trimming pared 8 bases from V and 10 bases from J, leaving 20 bases between. This CDR3 has 14 amino acids. Germline CDR1 SGHVS, CDR2 FNYEAQ. The CDR3 reads CASGPEGAGGKLFF. In nucleotides, the CDR3 is TGTGCCAGCGGTCCTGAGGGCGCCGGAGGAAAACTGTTTTTT.

The CDR3 loop is CASSGPRGDYGYTF. In nucleotides, the CDR3 is TGTGCCAGCAGTGGGCCCCGGGGTGACTATGGCTACACCTTC. J is TRBJ1-2 and V is TRBV28; D gene ambiguous. V was shortened by 5 bases and J by 3 bases, with 13 bases between the two germline ends. The CDR3 has 14 amino acids. Germline-derived CDR1 and CDR2 are MDHEN and SYDVKM.

This clonotype was picked up a small number of times. The chain is built from TRBV5-1 and TRBJ1-2; possible D gene TRBD1, 5 bases. Trimming stripped 3 bases from V and 6 bases from J, with 18 bases between. This CDR3 contains 15 residues. In germline, CDR1 is SGHRS, CDR2 YFSETQ. In DNA, the CDR3 is TGCGCCAGCAGCTCAACCGGGACTTTACTCGATGGCTACACCTTC. Its translation: CASSSTGTLLDGYTF.

This clonotype was detected only a few times. The chain links TRBV28 to TRBJ2-5; TRBD2 might be the D (5 bases). V was pared by 10 bases and J by 4 bases, with 22 bases between. CDR1 is MDHEN, CDR2 SYDVKM, per germline. The CDR3 is 15 residues long. This chain's CDR3 is CATWVVEHGGETQYF. Here the CDR3 DNA reads TGTGCCACCTGGGTGGTGGAACACGGAGGAGAGACCCAGTACTTC.

The CDR3 bases are TGTGCCAGTATGCTCGGGCCTGCGGACACTGAAGCTTTCTTT. This gives the protein CASMLGPADTEAFF. This chain connects TRBV19 to TRBJ1-1; D not resolved. CDR3 size: 14 residues. The V and J ends lost 7 bases and 3 bases respectively, with 15 bases between them. Germline V gene data show CDR1 as LNHDA and CDR2 as SQIVND (reference sequence).

This clonotype has only a few counts. V gene TRBV20-1 combines with J gene TRBJ2-2; 7 positions match TRBD2. J gave up 1 base and V 3 bases, and 2 bases lay outside the gene matches. Germline CDR1 reads DFQATT; CDR2 reads SNEGSKA (reference sequence). The CDR3 is 14 residues long. CDR3 sequence: CSASGGGNTGELFF. As DNA, the CDR3 is TGCAGTGCTAGTGGGGGGGGGAACACCGGGGAGCTGTTTTTT.